This T cell receptor (beta chain) came from a study of control samples from healthy donors and cancer patients. J gave up 3 bases and V 1 base, and 9 bases lay outside the gene matches. Germline loops: CDR1 SGHAT, CDR2 FQNNGV. The CDR3 totals 17 residues. Sequenced by immunoSEQ multiplex PCR; TCRdb stores in-frame clones only, minus some. The sample shows 400,000 to 450,000 clones, more than 80% of them seen only once. The sequenced sample consisted of PBMCs. This sequence originates from a man between 35 and 55 years old with head and neck cancer. The V and J genes are TRBV11-2 and TRBJ2-4; 7 bases fit TRBD1. CDR3 in DNA: TGTGCCAGCAGCTTAGTGGGCAGGGGGTTTGGCAAAAACATTCAGTACTTC. Protein product: CASSLVGRGFGKNIQYF.